This T cell receptor beta chain was retrieved from a study of regulatory T cells in long-lasting Graves disease. This clonotype showed up just a few times. Relying on iRepertoire HTBI primers and Arm-PCR of CDR3 regions, the team built TCR beta libraries. Each CDR3 protein is one row after TCRdb ran MiXCR on the multiplex PCR reads. The sample includes roughly 380,000 distinct CDR3 sequences, around 15% of them seen just once. The time point here: newly diagnosed GD, antithyroid drugs for less than 3 months. Construction of the TCR library relied on RNA isolated from PBMCs. These sequences were also reported in another study, on T cells in Graves' hyperthyroidism and ophthalmopathy. That report adds: Ophthalmopathy was separated from stable hyperthyroidism by a 13 V-J model.

Source: peripheral blood mononuclear cells (PBMCs), taken at new diagnosis, from a patient treated with antithyroid drugs. The receptor's source is a man aged 40-50 years with Graves disease.

CDR3 in amino acids: CASSFTSAPFDEQFF. The DNA for the CDR3 is TGTGCCAGCAGCTTCACTAGCGCCCCTTTCGATGAGCAGTTCTTC. The V gene is TRBV11-3, the J gene TRBJ2-1, with 7 nucleotides matching TRBD2. The length of the CDR3 is 15 residues. Losses at the gene ends were 3 bases for V and 8 bases for J; bases not matched to a gene: 10. Germline loops: CDR1 SGHNT, CDR2 YENEEA.